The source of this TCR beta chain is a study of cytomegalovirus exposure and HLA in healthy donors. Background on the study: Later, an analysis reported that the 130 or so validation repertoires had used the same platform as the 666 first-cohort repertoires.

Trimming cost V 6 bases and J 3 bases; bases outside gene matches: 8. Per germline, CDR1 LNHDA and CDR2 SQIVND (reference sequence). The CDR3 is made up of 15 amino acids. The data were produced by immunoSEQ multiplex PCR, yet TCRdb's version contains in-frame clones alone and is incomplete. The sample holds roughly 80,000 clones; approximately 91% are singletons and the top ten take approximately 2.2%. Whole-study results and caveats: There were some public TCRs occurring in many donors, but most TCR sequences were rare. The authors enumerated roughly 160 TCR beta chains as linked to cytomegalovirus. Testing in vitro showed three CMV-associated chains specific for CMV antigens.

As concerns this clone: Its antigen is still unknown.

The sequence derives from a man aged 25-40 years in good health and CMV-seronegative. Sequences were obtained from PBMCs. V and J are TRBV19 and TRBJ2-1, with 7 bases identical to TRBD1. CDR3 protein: CASSPRQGGYNEQFF. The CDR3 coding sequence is TGTGCCAGTAGCCCGCGACAGGGTGGCTACAATGAGCAGTTCTTC.